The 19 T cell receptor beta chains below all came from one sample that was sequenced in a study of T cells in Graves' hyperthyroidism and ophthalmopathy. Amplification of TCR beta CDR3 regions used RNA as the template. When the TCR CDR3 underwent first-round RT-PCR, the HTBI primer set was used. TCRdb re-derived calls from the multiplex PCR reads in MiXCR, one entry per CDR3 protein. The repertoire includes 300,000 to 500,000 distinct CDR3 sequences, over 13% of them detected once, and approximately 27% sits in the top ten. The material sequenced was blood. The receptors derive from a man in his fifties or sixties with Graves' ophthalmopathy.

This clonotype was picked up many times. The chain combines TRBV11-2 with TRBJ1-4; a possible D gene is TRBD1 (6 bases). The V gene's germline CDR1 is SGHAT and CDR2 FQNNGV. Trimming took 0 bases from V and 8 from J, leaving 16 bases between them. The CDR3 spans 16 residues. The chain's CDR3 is CASSLDNRALGEKLFF. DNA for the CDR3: TGTGCCAGCAGCTTAGACAACAGGGCCCTGGGAGAAAAACTGTTTTTT.

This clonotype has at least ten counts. The CDR3 nucleotides are TGCAGTGCCACTCACCGGGACAGGGTAGGGGCCTACAATGAGCAGTTCTTC. Its protein is CSATHRDRVGAYNEQFF. The chain is built from TRBV20-1 and TRBJ2-1, with 9 bases that match TRBD1. After removal of 6 bases from V and 2 bases from J, the junction contained 14 bases not matched to a gene. Germline loops: CDR1 DFQATT, CDR2 SNEGSKA (reference sequence). This CDR3 has 17 residues.

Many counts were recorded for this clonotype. The CDR3 DNA reads as TGTGCCACCAGCAGAGATCAAGGGTACGAGCAGTACTTC. Translating it yields CATSRDQGYEQYF. This chain connects TRBV15 to TRBJ2-7, with unresolved D. The ends were cut back, 0 bases at V and 4 bases at J, with 7 bases in the middle. CDR1 is LNHNV, CDR2 YYDKDF, per germline (reference sequence). CDR3 size: 13 residues.

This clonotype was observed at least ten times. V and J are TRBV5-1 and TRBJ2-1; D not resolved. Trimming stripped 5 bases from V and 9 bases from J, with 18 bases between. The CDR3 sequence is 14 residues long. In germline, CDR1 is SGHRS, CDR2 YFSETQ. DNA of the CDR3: TGCGCCAGCAGTCCGACTGGATTTACAAGTGAGCAGTTCTTC. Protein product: CASSPTGFTSEQFF.

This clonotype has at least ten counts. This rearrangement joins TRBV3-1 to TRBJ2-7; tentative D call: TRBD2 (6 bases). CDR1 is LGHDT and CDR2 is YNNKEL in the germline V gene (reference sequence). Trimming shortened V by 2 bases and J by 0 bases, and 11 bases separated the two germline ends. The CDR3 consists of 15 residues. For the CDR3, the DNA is TGTGCCAGCAGCCAATCGGGAGCCTCCTCCTACGAGCAGTACTTC. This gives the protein CASSQSGASSYEQYF.

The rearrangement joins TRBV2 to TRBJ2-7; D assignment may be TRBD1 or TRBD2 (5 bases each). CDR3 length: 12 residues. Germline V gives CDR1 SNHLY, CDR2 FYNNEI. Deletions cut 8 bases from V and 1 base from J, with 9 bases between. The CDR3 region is CASRDQSYEQYF. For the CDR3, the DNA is TGTGCCAGCCGGGACCAATCCTACGAGCAGTACTTC.

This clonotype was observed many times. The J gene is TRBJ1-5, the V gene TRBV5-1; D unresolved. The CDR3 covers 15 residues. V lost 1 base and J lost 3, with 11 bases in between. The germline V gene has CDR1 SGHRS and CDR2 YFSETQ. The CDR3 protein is CASSLFREINQPQHF. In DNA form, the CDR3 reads TGCGCCAGCAGCTTGTTCAGAGAAATCAATCAGCCCCAGCATTTT.

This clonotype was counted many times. CDR3 amino acids: CASSLARGTSGRQFF. The CDR3 DNA reads TGTGCCAGCAGCTTAGCGCGGGGGACTAGCGGGAGACAGTTCTTC. This sequence joins TRBV7-2 and TRBJ2-1, with 14 positions matching TRBD2. This CDR3 spans 15 amino acids. J was trimmed by 13 bases and V by 0 bases; bases with no gene match: 5. Germline CDR1 SGHTA, CDR2 FQGNSA.

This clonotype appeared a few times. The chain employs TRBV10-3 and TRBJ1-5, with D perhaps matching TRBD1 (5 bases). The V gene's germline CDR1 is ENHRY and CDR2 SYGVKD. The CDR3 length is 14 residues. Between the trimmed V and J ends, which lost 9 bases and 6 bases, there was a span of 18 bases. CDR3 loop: CAISAAQGRQPQHF. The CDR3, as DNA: TGTGCCATTTCGGCCGCCCAGGGACGTCAGCCCCAGCATTTT.

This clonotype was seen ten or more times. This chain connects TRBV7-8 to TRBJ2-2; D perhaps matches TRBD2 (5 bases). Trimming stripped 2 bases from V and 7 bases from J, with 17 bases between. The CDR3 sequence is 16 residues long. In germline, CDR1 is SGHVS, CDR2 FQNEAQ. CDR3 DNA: TGTGCCAGCAGCTTAAGGGTAGCGATGGATGGCGGGGAGCTGTTTTTT. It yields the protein CASSLRVAMDGGELFF.

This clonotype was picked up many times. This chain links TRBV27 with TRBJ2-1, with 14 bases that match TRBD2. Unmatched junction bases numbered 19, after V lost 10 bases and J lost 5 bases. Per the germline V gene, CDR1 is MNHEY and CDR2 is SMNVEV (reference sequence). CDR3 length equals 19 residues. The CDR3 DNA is TGTGCCACTATGCCCCCCGGGACTAGCGGGAGAGGGGGACACAATGAGCAGTTCTTC. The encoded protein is CATMPPGTSGRGGHNEQFF.

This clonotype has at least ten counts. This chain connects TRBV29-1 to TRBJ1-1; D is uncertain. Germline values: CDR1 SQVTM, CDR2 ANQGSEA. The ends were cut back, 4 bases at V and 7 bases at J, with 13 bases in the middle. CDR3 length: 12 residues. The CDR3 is CSVARVKGEAFF. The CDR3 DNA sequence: TGCAGCGTTGCTCGGGTGAAGGGTGAAGCTTTCTTT.

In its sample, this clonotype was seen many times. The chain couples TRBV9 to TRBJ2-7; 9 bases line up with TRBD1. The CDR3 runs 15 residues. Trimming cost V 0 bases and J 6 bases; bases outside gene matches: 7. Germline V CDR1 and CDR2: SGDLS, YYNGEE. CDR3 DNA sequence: TGTGCCAGCAGCGTAGCCGCTGGGACAGGGATCGAGCAGTACTTC. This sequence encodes CASSVAAGTGIEQYF.

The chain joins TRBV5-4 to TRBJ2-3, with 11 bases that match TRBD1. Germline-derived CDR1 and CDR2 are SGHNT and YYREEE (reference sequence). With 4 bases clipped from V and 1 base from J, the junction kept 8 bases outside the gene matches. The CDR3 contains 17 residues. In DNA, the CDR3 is TGTGCCAGCAGCCGCGGACAGGGGGCGCGGGGCACAGATACGCAGTATTTT. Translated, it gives CASSRGQGARGTDTQYF.

DNA for the CDR3: TGTGCCAGCAGTGCGATGGGGACAGGGAGGAATGAGCAGTTCTTC. It translates to CASSAMGTGRNEQFF. The chain has TRBV9 and TRBJ2-1; 9 bases agree with TRBD1. The CDR3 has 15 amino acids. In germline, CDR1 is SGDLS, CDR2 YYNGEE. The V and J ends lost 5 bases and 7 bases, in that order; junction bases with no gene match: 10.

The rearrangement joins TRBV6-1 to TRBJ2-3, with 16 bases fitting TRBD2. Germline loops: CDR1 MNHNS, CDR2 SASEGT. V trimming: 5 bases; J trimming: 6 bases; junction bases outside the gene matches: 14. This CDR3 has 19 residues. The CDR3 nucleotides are TGTGCCAGCAGTCCACTGGGACTAGCGGGAGGGCGGGTAAGGGATACGCAGTATTTT. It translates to CASSPLGLAGGRVRDTQYF.

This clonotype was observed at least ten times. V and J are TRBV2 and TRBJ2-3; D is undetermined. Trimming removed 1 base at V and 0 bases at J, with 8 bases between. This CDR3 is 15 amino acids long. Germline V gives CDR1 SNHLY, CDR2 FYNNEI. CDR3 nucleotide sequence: TGTGCCAGCAGTGAAGAGGGAACCAGCACAGATACGCAGTATTTT. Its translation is CASSEEGTSTDTQYF.

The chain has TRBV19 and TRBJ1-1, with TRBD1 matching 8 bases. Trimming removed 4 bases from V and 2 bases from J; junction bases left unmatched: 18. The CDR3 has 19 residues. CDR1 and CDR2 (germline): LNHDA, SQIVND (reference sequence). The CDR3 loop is CASSTLEGQGAIFNTEAFF. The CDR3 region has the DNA TGTGCCAGTAGTACCTTGGAAGGCCAGGGGGCAATTTTCAACACTGAAGCTTTCTTT.

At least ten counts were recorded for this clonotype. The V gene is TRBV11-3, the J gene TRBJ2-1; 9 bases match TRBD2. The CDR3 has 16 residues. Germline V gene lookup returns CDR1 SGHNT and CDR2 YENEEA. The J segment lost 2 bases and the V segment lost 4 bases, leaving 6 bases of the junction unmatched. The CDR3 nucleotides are TGTGCCAGCAGCTCCTTTCCTAGCGGGGCCTACAATGAGCAGTTCTTC. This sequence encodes CASSSFPSGAYNEQFF.